These 21 T cell receptor beta chains originate from one sample sequenced in a study of blood T cell repertoires in COVID-19. Libraries were prepared by immunoSEQ multiplex PCR; TCRdb keeps only in-frame clonotypes and omits some of them. In the table there are under 250,000 clones, more than 65% of which are singletons. The sample comprised peripheral blood. The receptors stem from a man aged 50-60 years with active or convalescent COVID-19.

The rearrangement uses TRBV29-1 and TRBJ1-2; unclear D gene. Germline assignment: CDR1 SQVTM and CDR2 ANQGSEA. V lost 6 bases, J lost 3 bases, and 11 bases lay in between. This CDR3 region has 12 residues. The CDR3 sequence: CSVVKGDYGYTF. The CDR3 DNA sequence: TGCAGCGTCGTCAAGGGAGACTATGGCTACACCTTC.

The V gene is TRBV4-2, the J gene TRBJ1-6; D may be TRBD1 (5 bases). In germline, CDR1 is LGHNA, CDR2 YNFKEQ. The ends were cut back, 0 bases at V and 14 bases at J, with 17 bases in the middle. The CDR3 runs to 15 residues. The CDR3 loop reads CASSQDSDSQWALHF. The CDR3 DNA is TGTGCCAGCAGCCAAGATAGTGACAGCCAGTGGGCCCTCCACTTT.

In DNA, the CDR3 is TGTGCCAGCTCACGGCAGGGATTCGGTACGCAGTATTTT. Translating it yields CASSRQGFGTQYF. The chain carries TRBV18 and TRBJ2-3, with D possibly TRBD1 on 5 matching bases. Germline V gene lookup returns CDR1 KGHSH and CDR2 LQKENI. CDR3 length: 13 residues. V dropped 4 bases and J dropped 8 bases, with 13 bases sitting between them. Looking up the rest from reference TRBV18 and TRBJ2-3 gives the full variable domain: NAGVMQNPRHLVRRRGQEARLRCSPMKGHSHVYWYRQLPEEGLKFMVYLQKENIIDESGMPKERFSAEFPKEGPSILRIQQVVRGDSAAYFCASSRQGFGTQYFGPGTRLTVL.

The chain uses TRBV5-1 and TRBJ2-1; 12 nucleotides match TRBD2. The V gene's germline CDR1 is SGHRS and CDR2 YFSETQ. The V and J ends lost 4 bases and 2 bases, in that order; junction bases with no gene match: 4. This CDR3 has 16 residues. CDR3 protein: CASSPGLAGPYNEQFF. CDR3 DNA sequence: TGCGCCAGCAGCCCGGGACTAGCGGGTCCCTACAATGAGCAGTTCTTC. Looking up the rest from reference TRBV5-1 and TRBJ2-1 gives the full variable domain: KAGVTQTPRYLIKTRGQQVTLSCSPISGHRSVSWYQQTPGQGLQFLFEYFSETQRNKGNFPGRFSGRQFSNSRSEMNVSTLELGDSALYLCASSPGLAGPYNEQFFGPGTRLTVL.

This clone has just one count. The J gene is TRBJ1-6, the V gene TRBV29-1; D is unclear. CDR1 and CDR2 from the germline V gene are SQVTM and ANQGSEA. This CDR3 is 17 amino acids long. The V end was cut by 7 bases, the J end by 0 bases, with 19 bases between. This chain's CDR3 is CSETPLGPSSYNSPLHF. In nucleotides, the CDR3 is TGCAGCGAAACACCCCTAGGTCCGAGCTCCTATAATTCACCCCTCCACTTT.

V and J are TRBV3-1 (or the pseudogene TRBV3-2) and TRBJ1-2; D is uncertain. The CDR3 is 14 amino acids. V was shortened by 0 bases and J by 4 bases, with 9 bases between the two germline ends. Germline-derived CDR1 and CDR2 are LGHDT and YNNKEL (reference sequence). The CDR3 sequence is CASSQDWGGYGYTF. CDR3 sequence (DNA): TGTGCCAGCAGCCAAGATTGGGGAGGCTATGGCTACACCTTC.

V gene TRBV19 combines with J gene TRBJ2-1; 10 bases match TRBD1. J lost 4 bases, V lost 3 bases, and 6 bases had no gene match. The germline CDR1 and CDR2 sequences are LNHDA and SQIVND (reference sequence). The CDR3 runs 16 residues. The CDR3 DNA reads TGTGCCAGTAGTATCGGCGGGACAGGGGCGTACAATGAGCAGTTCTTC. Translating it yields CASSIGGTGAYNEQFF.

This chain uses TRBV30 with TRBJ1-2; D is uncertain. The CDR3 extends over 11 amino acids. Trimming stripped 4 bases from V and 4 bases from J, with 7 bases between. Germline V gene data show CDR1 as GTSNPN and CDR2 as SVGIG (reference sequence). CDR3 amino acids: CAWTTSYGYTF. The CDR3 DNA follows: TGTGCCTGGACCACCAGCTATGGCTACACCTTC.

The rearrangement uses TRBV4-1 and TRBJ1-4, with 8 bases that match TRBD1. The ends lost 2 bases at V and 5 bases at J; junction bases unmatched: 4. This CDR3 region has 15 residues. Germline CDR1 MGHRA, CDR2 YSYEKL. The CDR3 DNA sequence: TGCGCCAGCAGCCAAACGGACAGGGAGAATGAAAAACTGTTTTTT. Encoded protein: CASSQTDRENEKLFF.

There are a few counts of this clone. Relative to the germline gene, one junction end is altered; a read error may explain this. J is TRBJ1-1 and V is TRBV7-8, with D possibly matching TRBD1 (5 bases). The CDR3 spans 12 residues. In germline, CDR1 is SGHVS, CDR2 FQNEAQ. Here the CDR3 reads CASSLARGDGAF. Here the CDR3 DNA reads TGTGCCAGCAGCTTAGCCCGGGGGGATGGTGCCTTT.

This clone was observed a single time. The genes are TRBV6-4 and TRBJ1-6; D possibly corresponds to TRBD1 (6 bases). The V end was cut by 6 bases, the J end by 5 bases, with 8 bases between. The CDR3 totals 13 residues. Looked up from germline, CDR1 is MRHNA and CDR2 is SNTAGT. CDR3 region: CASRSGDNSPLHF. Written as DNA, the CDR3 is TGTGCCAGCAGATCAGGGGATAATTCACCCCTCCACTTT.

The rearrangement uses TRBV11-3 and TRBJ2-2, with TRBD1 as a possible D gene (5 bases). Germline CDR1 SGHNT, CDR2 YENEEA. Trimming removed 6 bases at V and 5 bases at J, with 10 bases between. This CDR3 comprises 13 residues. The CDR3 sequence is CASSPRTTGELFF. In DNA, the CDR3 is TGTGCCAGCAGTCCCAGGACAACCGGGGAGCTGTTTTTT.

The rearrangement joins TRBV5-8 to TRBJ2-1, with D perhaps matching TRBD1 (5 bases). The V and J ends lost 7 bases and 4 bases respectively, with 18 bases between them. Germline assignment: CDR1 SGHTS and CDR2 YDEGEE. The CDR3 runs to 15 residues. CDR3 protein: CASGPAGISYNEQFF. The CDR3, as DNA: TGTGCCAGCGGACCCGCAGGGATATCTTACAATGAGCAGTTCTTC.

This chain links TRBV3-1 (or the pseudogene TRBV3-2) with TRBJ1-2; 7 bases align to TRBD1. The CDR3 extends over 13 amino acids. Trimming cost V 5 bases and J 7 bases; bases outside gene matches: 7. Germline CDR1 is LGHDT and CDR2 is YNNKEL (reference sequence). The CDR3 is CASSYTGEVGYTF. The CDR3 coding sequence is TGTGCCAGCAGCTACACAGGGGAAGTTGGCTACACCTTC.

The chain carries TRBV24-1 and TRBJ2-2; D may be TRBD1 (6 bases). CDR3 size: 12 residues. V was shortened by 10 bases and J by 1 base, with 6 bases between the two germline ends. Germline CDR1 reads KGHDR; CDR2 reads SFDVKD. The CDR3 DNA follows: TGTGCCACGGGACAGAACACCGGGGAGCTGTTTTTT. Translation: CATGQNTGELFF.

The gene calls are TRBV28 and TRBJ2-7, with 9 positions matching TRBD2. The ends lost 10 bases at V and 2 bases at J; junction bases unmatched: 6. The germline V gene encodes CDR1 MDHEN and CDR2 SYDVKM. This CDR3 comprises 13 residues. CDR3: CATYSGGTYEQYF. The CDR3 region has the DNA TGTGCCACCTATAGCGGGGGTACCTACGAGCAGTACTTC.

The sample holds a few counts of this clone. This chain links TRBV5-1 with TRBJ2-3, with a tentative D call TRBD1 (6 bases). Looked up from germline, CDR1 is SGHRS and CDR2 is YFSETQ. V lost 2 bases and J 2 bases, leaving 12 bases between the germline ends. The CDR3 spans 15 residues. CDR3 sequence reads: CASSLEQGHTDTQYF. The DNA of the CDR3 is TGCGCCAGCAGCTTAGAACAGGGCCACACAGATACGCAGTATTTT.

This chain uses TRBV5-1 with TRBJ2-5; 9 bases line up with TRBD2. The CDR3 length is 17 residues. The V gene end was trimmed by 0 bases and the J gene end by 1 base; junction bases not matched to a gene: 7. Germline CDR1 is SGHRS and CDR2 is YFSETQ. The CDR3 sequence is CASSLAVIAGAQETQYF. The CDR3 DNA is TGCGCCAGCAGCTTGGCCGTAATAGCGGGGGCCCAAGAGACCCAGTACTTC.

This rearrangement joins TRBV21-1 to TRBJ2-5; TRBD1, the D gene given by the table, was not confirmed from the DNA. TRBV21-1 constitutes a pseudogene. This CDR3 is 13 amino acids long. This CDR3 is CASRQGAWETQYF. CDR3 coding DNA: TGTGCCAGCAGGCAGGGGGCGTGGGAGACCCAGTACTTC.

The rearrangement links TRBV28 to TRBJ2-7; D is possibly TRBD1 (5 bases). This CDR3 region has 14 residues. V lost 4 bases and J lost 4, with 14 bases in between. Germline lookup yields CDR1 MDHEN and CDR2 SYDVKM. CDR3 nucleotides: TGTGCCAGCAGTTCTACAGGACCTTCATACGAGCAGTACTTC. This gives the protein CASSSTGPSYEQYF.

There are a few counts of this clone. The rearrangement uses TRBV27 and TRBJ2-7; the match to TRBD1 covers 7 bases. Trimming at V came to 5 bases and at J to 0 bases, leaving 4 bases not matched to a gene. Germline CDR1 is MNHEY and CDR2 is SMNVEV (reference sequence). CDR3 length: 14 amino acids. CDR3 coding DNA: TGTGCCAGCAGTCAGAGACAGGGCTCCTACGAGCAGTACTTC. Its protein product is CASSQRQGSYEQYF.